Below, 8 T cell receptor beta chains from the same sample are listed, as sequenced in a study of T cells after yellow fever vaccination. TCRdb independently ran MiXCR on the 5' RACE reads; one entry per CDR3 protein. The repertoire holds hundreds of thousands of distinct CDR3 sequences, roughly 12% seen once, with about 15% in the top ten. The input for sequencing was PBMCs, taken on the day of the yellow fever booster vaccination. These receptors came from a man aged 25-40 years who received the YFV17D yellow fever vaccine.

This clonotype occurred a few times. This sequence joins TRBV15 and TRBJ1-2; tentatively, D is TRBD1 (5 bases). The CDR3 sequence is 14 residues long. The germline V gene encodes CDR1 LNHNV and CDR2 YYDKDF (reference sequence). V was clipped by 3 bases and J by 4 bases, with 12 bases between them. CDR3 sequence: CATSSGDGSYGYTF. CDR3 DNA sequence: TGTGCCACCAGCAGTGGGGACGGCTCCTATGGCTACACCTTC.

Concerning this clonotype itself: An end of the junction does not agree with germline; a read error may underlie this. V gene TRBV28 combines with J gene TRBJ2-7, with unresolved D. Germline lookup yields CDR1 MDHEN and CDR2 SYDVKM. This CDR3 is 13 amino acids long. CDR3 DNA sequence: TGTGCCAGCAGTTTACCCCTAACCTACGATCAGTACTTC. Translating it yields CASSLPLTYDQYF.

This clonotype is large in the sample. This sequence joins TRBV7-9 and TRBJ1-2; D gene uncertain. Trimming left V 3 bases short and J 5 bases short, with 10 bases between. CDR3 length equals 13 residues. Germline CDR1 SEHNR, CDR2 FQNEAQ (reference sequence). CDR3: CASSFGRDYGYTF. CDR3 sequence (DNA): TGTGCCAGCAGCTTCGGACGGGATTATGGCTACACCTTC.

This clonotype was observed a handful of times. J is TRBJ2-1 and V is TRBV11-3; D is possibly TRBD2 (5 bases). Germline CDR1 is SGHNT and CDR2 is YENEEA. CDR3 length: 14 amino acids. Trimming stripped 5 bases from V and 7 bases from J, with 15 bases between. CDR3 nucleotides: TGTGCCAGCAGCGTTCGGGCTAGCACTAATGAGCAGTTCTTC. Translating gives CASSVRASTNEQFF.

This sequence joins TRBV4-3 and TRBJ2-2; 13 bases match TRBD2. From germline, CDR1 is LGHNA and CDR2 YSLEER. The trim removed 4 bases at V and 1 base at J, leaving 6 bases unmatched. This CDR3 has 18 residues. This CDR3 reads CASSLRLAGGLNTGELFF. CDR3 DNA: TGCGCCAGCAGCCTCAGACTAGCGGGAGGCCTGAACACCGGGGAGCTGTTTTTT.

The chain joins TRBV29-1 to TRBJ2-7, with TRBD2 as a possible D gene (6 bases). Germline CDR1 and CDR2: SQVTM and ANQGSEA. CDR3 size: 11 residues. The DNA for the CDR3 is TGCTCCGGAGGGAGTGGCTACGAGCAGTACTTC. Translating it yields CSGGSGYEQYF.

J is TRBJ1-3 and V is TRBV6-1; no clear D. Trimming removed 6 bases at V and 0 bases at J, with 12 bases between. The CDR3 loop spans 15 amino acids. Germline assignment: CDR1 MNHNS and CDR2 SASEGT. CDR3 protein: CASSRNWDSGNTIYF. Here the CDR3 DNA reads TGTGCCAGCAGCAGAAACTGGGACTCTGGAAACACCATATATTTT.

The rearrangement uses TRBV28 and TRBJ2-7; 7 nucleotides align to TRBD1. Germline V gives CDR1 MDHEN, CDR2 SYDVKM. CDR3 length: 13 amino acids. Trimming removed 6 bases from V and 5 bases from J; junction bases left unmatched: 7. CDR3 nucleotides: TGTGCCAGCAGCATTACAGGGGTGCACGAGCAGTACTTC. Its translation is CASSITGVHEQYF. The full variable domain, in which reference TRBV28 and TRBJ2-7 provide the parts outside the CDR3, is DVKVTQSSRYLVKRTGEKVFLECVQDMDHENMFWYRQDPGLGLRLIYFSYDVKMKEKGDIPEGYSVSREKKERFSLILESASTNQTSMYLCASSITGVHEQYFGPGTRLTVT.